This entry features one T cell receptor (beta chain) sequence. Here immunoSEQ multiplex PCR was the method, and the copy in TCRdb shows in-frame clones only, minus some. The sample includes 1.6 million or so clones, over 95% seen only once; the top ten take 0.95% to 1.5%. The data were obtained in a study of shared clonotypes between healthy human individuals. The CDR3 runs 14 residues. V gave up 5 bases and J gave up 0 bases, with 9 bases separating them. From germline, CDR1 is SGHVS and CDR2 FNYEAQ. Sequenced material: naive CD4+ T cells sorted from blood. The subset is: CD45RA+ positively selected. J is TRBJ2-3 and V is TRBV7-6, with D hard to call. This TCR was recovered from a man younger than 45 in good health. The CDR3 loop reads CASSRGPSTDTQYF. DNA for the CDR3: TGTGCCAGCAGCCGAGGACCCAGCACAGATACGCAGTATTTT.